A single TCR beta chain is shown here with its context. Its antigen is still unknown. Sequenced by immunoSEQ multiplex PCR; TCRdb stores in-frame clones only, minus some. The repertoire holds roughly 1,800,000 clones, 85% to 95% seen once, with around 1.2% in the top ten. This sample is part of a study of shared clonotypes between healthy human individuals. Study-wide findings and caveats: Naive subsets typically showed greater estimated richness than memory subsets. Non-shared clonotypes showed lower generation probabilities than clonotypes common to all four donors. An anticipated effect of sequencing depth on clonotype sharing among donors was recognized.

It was CD45RO-negative cells, positively selected for CCR7, that made up naive CD8 cells, with terminally differentiated effector memory CD45RA+ cells excluded. The CDR3 consists of 15 residues. Deletions cut 1 base from V and 5 bases from J, with 11 bases between. The germline CDR1 and CDR2 sequences are SEHNR and FQNEAQ (reference sequence). Material for sequencing was naive CD8+ T cells sorted from blood. This TCR derives from a man aged 18 to 29 in good health. This chain uses TRBV7-9 with TRBJ2-2; the D is unclear. The CDR3, as DNA: TGTGCCAGCAGCTTAGAAGTACTTGGGACCGGGGAGCTGTTTTTT. Encoded protein: CASSLEVLGTGELFF.